The following is a TCR beta chain sequence with its context. What it binds is unknown. TCR beta CDR3 region amplification was performed from RNA transcripts. HTBI primers were employed in a first-round RT-PCR of the TCR CDR3. Each CDR3 protein is one row after TCRdb ran MiXCR on the multiplex PCR reads. The table records 270,000 or so distinct CDR3 sequences, 13% to 15% of them present only once. From germline, CDR1 is LGHNA and CDR2 YNFKEQ. CDR3 length equals 17 residues. V lost 0 bases to trimming and J lost 2 bases, with 16 bases between them. The sample is drawn from a study of T cells in Graves' hyperthyroidism and ophthalmopathy. Exclusion of a patient resulted from uncontrolled infection, other autoimmune disease, pregnancy or lactation. Study-wide results and limits: Most expanded thyroid clonotypes above 0.001 also appeared in blood. Through a model of 13 V-J features, ophthalmopathy was separated from stable hyperthyroidism.

This TCR came from a woman between 50 and 59 years old with Graves' hyperthyroidism that later progressed to Graves' ophthalmopathy. V is TRBV4-2 and J is TRBJ1-2; D unresolved. Sequencing was done on a sample of blood. The CDR3 DNA is TGTGCCAGCAGCCAAGACCCTCCCGGGAGGAGGAACTATGGCTACACCTTC. Amino acids: CASSQDPPGRRNYGYTF.